The 26 T cell receptor beta chains listed next were all sequenced from one sample in a study of STAT5B mutations in CD4+ large granular lymphocyte leukemia. Using immunoSEQ multiplex PCR, the repertoire was profiled, and TCRdb retains in-frame clones only, with some absent. Altogether under 55,000 clones are present, approximately 86% being singletons, with the ten largest covering 2% to 3%. Sequenced: CD4+ T cells from blood buffy coats. Receptor source: a human donor in good health.

This clone was counted once. This rearrangement joins TRBV30 to TRBJ1-6; unclear D gene. The germline CDR1 and CDR2 sequences are GTSNPN and SVGIG (reference sequence). The V and J ends lost 1 base and 12 bases respectively, with 10 bases between them. The CDR3 sequence is 12 residues long. The CDR3: CAWSAGPLPLHF. The DNA of the CDR3 is TGTGCCTGGAGTGCTGGGCCCCTACCCCTCCACTTT.

This chain connects TRBV2 to TRBJ2-1; TRBD1 agrees at 7 bases. CDR1 and CDR2 (germline): SNHLY, FYNNEI. Unmatched junction bases numbered 13, after V lost 5 bases and J lost 0 bases. This CDR3 has 18 amino acids. CDR3 DNA: TGTGCCAGCAGTCAACTCTTAGGGGGCCCCAGCTCCTACAATGAGCAGTTCTTC. Translated: CASSQLLGGPSSYNEQFF.

The chain is built from TRBV18 and TRBJ1-5; possibly TRBD1 for D (5 bases). The CDR3 has 14 amino acids. The V gene's germline CDR1 is KGHSH and CDR2 LQKENI. V was shortened by 3 bases and J by 6 bases, with 12 bases between the two germline ends. The CDR3 here is CASSPKNGGQPQHF. The CDR3 region has the DNA TGTGCCAGCTCACCTAAGAACGGGGGTCAGCCCCAGCATTTT.

This chain joins TRBV7-9 and TRBJ2-7, with 8 positions matching TRBD2. This CDR3 is 15 amino acids long. Trimming at V came to 5 bases and at J to 4 bases, leaving 10 bases not matched to a gene. Germline lookup yields CDR1 SEHNR and CDR2 FQNEAQ (reference sequence). CDR3 protein: CASSLGSGGNYEQYF. The CDR3 coding sequence is TGTGCCAGCAGCCTTGGGAGCGGGGGTAATTACGAGCAGTACTTC.

The CDR3 DNA reads as TGTGCCAGCAGTATACCACAGGGTACGAGCTCTGGAAACACCATATATTTT. Translation gives CASSIPQGTSSGNTIYF. The gene calls are TRBV28 and TRBJ1-3, with D perhaps matching TRBD1 (6 bases). The germline V gene has CDR1 MDHEN and CDR2 SYDVKM. This CDR3 region has 17 residues. Trimming cost V 5 bases and J 0 bases, with 17 bases left between them.

The sample holds one count of this clone. V is TRBV5-6 and J is TRBJ2-3; D is unresolved. Trimming cost V 3 bases and J 1 base, with 15 bases left between them. Germline lookup yields CDR1 SGHDT and CDR2 YYEEEE. The CDR3 is 16 residues long. The CDR3 reads CASSSRRSRGTDTQYF. The CDR3 nucleotides read TGTGCCAGCAGCTCCCGCCGTTCTCGCGGCACAGATACGCAGTATTTT. Looking up the rest from reference TRBV5-6 and TRBJ2-3 gives the full variable domain: DAGVTQSPTHLIKTRGQQVTLRCSPKSGHDTVSWYQQALGQGPQFIFQYYEEEERQRGNFPDRFSGHQFPNYSSELNVNALLLGDSALYLCASSSRRSRGTDTQYFGPGTRLTVL.

This chain joins TRBV29-1 and TRBJ2-7, with D tentatively TRBD1 (6 bases). V was shortened by 7 bases and J by 2 bases, with 12 bases between the two germline ends. This CDR3 region has 12 residues. Germline V gene data show CDR1 as SQVTM and CDR2 as ANQGSEA. The DNA of the CDR3 is TGCAGCGCCCGGGACACCCCCTACGAGCAGTACTTC. As protein: CSARDTPYEQYF.

This chain joins TRBV12-5 and TRBJ2-5, with 9 bases that match TRBD2. With 10 bases clipped from V and 3 bases from J, the junction kept 12 bases outside the gene matches. The CDR3 runs 15 residues. The germline gives CDR1 LGHNT, CDR2 FRNRAP. Here the CDR3 reads CATSSSSSGKETQYF. The DNA of the CDR3 is TGTGCTACCTCAAGCAGCTCTAGCGGGAAAGAGACCCAGTACTTC.

The V and J genes are TRBV30 and TRBJ2-1, with TRBD2 as a possible D gene (6 bases). CDR1 is GTSNPN and CDR2 is SVGIG in the germline V gene (reference sequence). Trimming pared 0 bases from V and 3 bases from J, leaving 15 bases between. This CDR3 comprises 16 residues. The CDR3 bases are TGTGCCTGGAGTGTAAGTAGCGGTAACATCTACAATGAGCAGTTCTTC. Amino acid sequence: CAWSVSSGNIYNEQFF.

V gene TRBV7-9 combines with J gene TRBJ1-4; D ambiguous. CDR1 is SEHNR, CDR2 FQNEAQ, per germline (reference sequence). The CDR3 is 15 residues long. V was shortened by 5 bases and J by 5 bases, with 15 bases between the two germline ends. Here the CDR3 DNA reads TGTGCCAGCAGCCTAAATGGAGTGGGCAATGAAAAACTGTTTTTT. As protein: CASSLNGVGNEKLFF.

The V call is TRBV28, the J call TRBJ2-2; D possibly corresponds to TRBD1 (5 bases). The CDR3 is 15 amino acids. CDR1 MDHEN and CDR2 SYDVKM come from the germline V gene. V lost 6 bases, J lost 7 bases, and 18 bases lay in between. The CDR3: CASSLGAVGVGELFF. CDR3 in DNA: TGTGCCAGCAGCCTTGGGGCAGTAGGGGTCGGGGAGCTGTTTTTT.

The chain carries TRBV19 and TRBJ2-7; D perhaps matches TRBD1 (6 bases). This CDR3 is built from 15 residues. Between the trimmed V and J ends, which lost 4 bases and 2 bases, there was a span of 15 bases. The germline gives CDR1 LNHDA, CDR2 SQIVND (reference sequence). In DNA form, the CDR3 reads TGTGCCAGTAGTAGGGGCAGGGGAAGAACCTACGAGCAGTACTTC. Its translation: CASSRGRGRTYEQYF.

There are a few counts of this clone. The chain is built from TRBV5-4 and TRBJ2-2; D might be TRBD1 (6 bases). Germline assignment: CDR1 SGHNT and CDR2 YYREEE (reference sequence). Trimming took off 3 bases at V and 0 bases at J, with 9 bases between the two ends. This CDR3 has 15 amino acids. CDR3 sequence: CASSSDSPNTGELFF. CDR3 DNA: TGTGCCAGCAGCTCGGACAGTCCGAACACCGGGGAGCTGTTTTTT.

The chain is built from TRBV19 and TRBJ1-1; the D is unclear. V was trimmed by 2 bases and J by 0 bases, leaving 10 bases between them. Germline V gene data show CDR1 as LNHDA and CDR2 as SQIVND (reference sequence). This CDR3 is 15 amino acids long. The CDR3 nucleotides read TGTGCCAGTAGTATACCGCCAGCCATGAACACTGAAGCTTTCTTT. Translation: CASSIPPAMNTEAFF.

The rearrangement joins TRBV9 to TRBJ2-7; D gene unclear. The CDR3 is 14 amino acids. V lost 0 bases, J lost 2 bases, and 9 bases lay in between. Germline-derived CDR1 and CDR2 are SGDLS and YYNGEE. The CDR3 here is CASSVEDITYEQYF. In DNA, the CDR3 is TGTGCCAGCAGCGTAGAAGACATTACCTACGAGCAGTACTTC.

The count of this clone is one. The chain recombines TRBV5-4 with TRBJ2-7; TRBD2 matches at 10 bases. The CDR3 is 17 amino acids. The junction had 8 bases not matched to a gene; V was cut back by 0 bases and J by 2 bases. Germline CDR1 and CDR2: SGHNT and YYREEE (reference sequence). CDR3 in DNA: TGTGCCAGCAGCTTGGCGGGCGGGACTAGCGAAACCTACGAGCAGTACTTC. As protein: CASSLAGGTSETYEQYF.

The genes are TRBV7-9 and TRBJ2-3; 9 positions match TRBD2. The V gene's germline CDR1 is SEHNR and CDR2 FQNEAQ (reference sequence). V was clipped by 8 bases and J by 13 bases; unmatched bases: 16. The CDR3 has 14 amino acids. CDR3 bases: TGTGCCAGCGGATACGGACTAGCGCAGCGTGAGGAGTATTTT. Translation gives CASGYGLAQREEYF.

The J gene is TRBJ2-5, the V gene TRBV5-1, with 9 bases that match TRBD2. Germline CDR1 reads SGHRS; CDR2 reads YFSETQ. V lost 4 bases and J lost 6; bases outside the gene matches: 10. This CDR3 is 15 amino acids long. The chain's CDR3 is CASSLDGTSRQTQYF. In DNA form, the CDR3 reads TGCGCCAGCAGCCTGGACGGGACTAGCCGACAGACCCAGTACTTC.

V and J are TRBV9 and TRBJ2-1; 10 nucleotides align to TRBD2. The CDR3 is 14 residues long. V shed 3 bases and J 13 bases; nucleotides not matched to a gene: 10. The germline V gene encodes CDR1 SGDLS and CDR2 YYNGEE. Here the CDR3 DNA reads TGTGCCAGCAGCGGGGCCCGACTAGCGGGTACACAGTTCTTC. Protein sequence: CASSGARLAGTQFF.

The V gene is TRBV7-9, the J gene TRBJ1-1; D is undetermined. Per the germline V gene, CDR1 is SEHNR and CDR2 is FQNEAQ (reference sequence). The CDR3 extends over 11 amino acids. Trimming removed 10 bases at V and 8 bases at J, with 14 bases between. The CDR3 spells CATNEALEAFF. Here the CDR3 DNA reads TGTGCCACAAATGAAGCTCTCGAAGCTTTCTTT. Combining the CDR3 with reference TRBV7-9 and TRBJ1-1 gives the whole variable domain DTGVSQNPRHKITKRGQNVTFRCDPISEHNRLYWYRQTLGQGPEFLTYFQNEAQLEKSRLLSDRFSAERPKGSFSTLEIQRTEQGDSAMYLCATNEALEAFFGQGTRLTVV.

In regard to this clone: Mismatch with germline at one junction end may stem from a read error. The gene calls are TRBV30 and TRBJ1-4; D gene uncertain. The CDR3 totals 13 residues. In germline, CDR1 is GTSNPN, CDR2 SVGIG (reference sequence). The chain's CDR3 is CAWSGRPKEKLFF. The CDR3 DNA reads TGTGCCTGGAGCGGACGACCTAAGGAAAAACTGTTTTTT.

The rearrangement joins TRBV11-2 to TRBJ2-1, with TRBD2 matching over 7 bases. After removal of 5 bases from V and 7 bases from J, the junction contained 8 bases not matched to a gene. There are 14 residues in the CDR3. The germline gives CDR1 SGHAT, CDR2 FQNNGV. The CDR3 reads CASSPGLGWNEQFF. DNA of the CDR3: TGTGCCAGCAGCCCCGGACTAGGATGGAATGAGCAGTTCTTC.

V usage is TRBV6-5 and J usage is TRBJ2-5, with a possible D match to TRBD1 (6 bases). The CDR3 is 15 amino acids. From germline, CDR1 is MNHEY and CDR2 SVGAGI. Trimming took 7 bases from V and 1 from J, leaving 16 bases between them. The CDR3 DNA sequence: TGTGCCAGCACCCCTCGGCCGGACAGCCAAGAGACCCAGTACTTC. Translating it yields CASTPRPDSQETQYF.

The chain employs TRBV19 and TRBJ2-3; unclear D gene. V lost 2 bases, J lost 1 base, and 13 bases lay in between. CDR3 length: 16 amino acids. Germline loops: CDR1 LNHDA, CDR2 SQIVND (reference sequence). CDR3 DNA sequence: TGTGCCAGTAGTATACGGCTCGGAGCCGGCACAGATACGCAGTATTTT. It translates to CASSIRLGAGTDTQYF.

This chain joins TRBV5-8 and TRBJ2-1, with 12 bases that match TRBD2. The germline V gene encodes CDR1 SGHTS and CDR2 YDEGEE. The CDR3 runs to 15 residues. After removal of 0 bases from V and 7 bases from J, the junction contained 2 bases not matched to a gene. This CDR3 reads CASSLGLAGDNEQFF. CDR3 sequence (DNA): TGTGCCAGCAGCTTGGGACTAGCGGGAGATAATGAGCAGTTCTTC.

The V gene is TRBV30, the J gene TRBJ2-2, with TRBD2 matching over 9 bases. J gave up 4 bases and V 1 base, and 13 bases lay outside the gene matches. CDR3 size: 18 residues. CDR1 is GTSNPN, CDR2 SVGIG, per germline (reference sequence). CDR3 protein: CAWSARAGGVLFTGELFF. Written as DNA, the CDR3 is TGTGCCTGGAGTGCTCGGGCGGGAGGGGTCCTTTTCACCGGGGAGCTGTTTTTT.